Shown below are 10 T cell receptor beta chains from a single sample sequenced in a study of identical twins. TCRdb called the 5' RACE reads again in MiXCR, with one record for every CDR3 protein. The sample includes 1.5 million to 2 million distinct CDR3 sequences, less than 40% of them seen just once. The sample comprised cord blood. The source is a newborn girl in good health.

There are a few counts of this clonotype. The chain uses TRBV12-3 or TRBV12-4 and TRBJ1-6, with D tentatively TRBD1 (6 bases). The V end lost 2 bases, the J end lost 7 bases, and 12 bases lay between the germline ends. The CDR3 is made up of 15 amino acids. The CDR3 region is CASSLQGRGNSPLHF. CDR3 nucleotides: TGTGCCAGCAGTTTACAGGGGCGGGGGAATTCACCCCTCCACTTT.

The chain carries TRBV5-6 and TRBJ2-3, with a weak D call TRBD2 (6 bases). The germline V gene has CDR1 SGHDT and CDR2 YYEEEE. The CDR3 length is 18 residues. V lost 0 bases and J lost 0, with 17 bases in between. The CDR3: CASSLAGLFTSSTDTQYF. CDR3 nucleotide sequence: TGTGCCAGCAGCTTGGCGGGACTCTTCACTTCTAGCACAGATACGCAGTATTTT.

Details on this clonotype: A much larger clone sits a single nucleotide away, making a read error possible. The chain links TRBV11-2 to TRBJ1-2, with a weak D call TRBD1 (5 bases). The V end lost 1 base, the J end lost 6 bases, and 9 bases lay between the germline ends. The CDR3 spans 13 residues. Germline V lookup: CDR1 SGHAT, CDR2 FQNNGV. The CDR3 spells CASSLGTKNGYTF. CDR3 nucleotides: TGTGCCAGCAGCTTAGGGACAAAAAATGGCTACACCTTC.

There are a few counts of this clonotype. The rearrangement joins TRBV12-3 or TRBV12-4 to TRBJ2-1; TRBD1 aligns across 8 bases. With 2 bases clipped from V and 9 bases from J, the junction kept 3 bases outside the gene matches. The CDR3 runs 13 residues. The CDR3 DNA reads TGTGCCAGCAGTTTACGCAGGGGGCTTGAGCAGTTCTTC. This translates into CASSLRRGLEQFF.

This chain uses TRBV7-9 with TRBJ2-1; D may be TRBD2 (6 bases). The end of the DNA is better explained by TRBJ2-7, so the J call may be wrong. Germline V gene sequence: CDR1 SEHNR, CDR2 FQNEAQ (reference sequence). The CDR3 loop spans 18 amino acids. The CDR3: CASSAGLVKGYSYNEQYF. CDR3 nucleotides: TGTGCCAGCAGCGCGGGACTGGTAAAAGGGTACTCCTACAATGAGCAGTACTTC.

The chain carries TRBV7-2 and TRBJ2-1; TRBD2 matches at 7 bases. With 5 bases clipped from V and 8 bases from J, the junction kept 6 bases outside the gene matches. The CDR3 runs 13 residues. Looked up from germline, CDR1 is SGHTA and CDR2 is FQGNSA. The CDR3 coding sequence is TGTGCCAGCAGCCTCCGGGGGGTAGATGAGCAGTTCTTC. Translating gives CASSLRGVDEQFF. Drawing the rest from reference TRBV7-2 and TRBJ2-1, the complete variable domain is GAGVSQSPSNKVTEKGKDVELRCDPISGHTALYWYRQSLGQGLEFLIYFQGNSAPDKSGLPSDRFSAERTGGSVSTLTIQRTQQEDSAVYLCASSLRGVDEQFFGPGTRLTVL.

In this sample, this clonotype turned up a few times. The J gene is TRBJ2-4, the V gene TRBV29-1, with D possibly being TRBD2 (5 bases). The end of the DNA aligns better with TRBJ2-5, so the J call may be wrong. The CDR3 sequence is 13 residues long. Germline lookup yields CDR1 SQVTM and CDR2 ANQGSEA. This chain's CDR3 is CSVDRGTQETQYF. The DNA for the CDR3 is TGCAGCGTTGACCGGGGAACCCAAGAGACCCAGTACTTC.

This clonotype was detected once. An end of the junction differs from the germline gene, which may be a read error. This sequence joins TRBV7-8 and TRBJ1-5; tentatively, D is TRBD1 (5 bases). Germline V gives CDR1 SGHVS, CDR2 FQNEAQ. The CDR3 totals 15 residues. CDR3: CAGSLSRASNQPQHF. The CDR3 DNA sequence: TGTGCCGGCAGCTTATCCAGGGCGAGCAATCAGCCCCAGCATTTT.

There are a few counts of this clonotype. The CDR3 DNA reads as TGTGCCAGCAGTCATGGCCGGGACACGGGCACTGAAGCTTTCTTT. Amino acid sequence: CASSHGRDTGTEAFF. V usage is TRBV6-5 and J usage is TRBJ1-1; D is perhaps TRBD1 (6 bases). CDR1 and CDR2 (germline): MNHEY, SVGAGI. V was clipped by 5 bases and J by 4 bases, with 17 bases between them. The CDR3 runs 15 residues.

This chain connects TRBV20-1 to TRBJ1-5; D might be TRBD1 (5 bases). The germline V and J ends were trimmed by 0 bases and 2 bases, with 14 bases remaining between them. Germline V lookup: CDR1 DFQATT, CDR2 SNEGSKA (reference sequence). The CDR3 covers 16 residues. CDR3: CSARDEGLRGNQPQHF. The CDR3 DNA sequence: TGCAGTGCTAGAGATGAGGGGCTCAGGGGCAATCAGCCCCAGCATTTT.